The 10 T cell receptor beta chains reported below all come from one sample, sequenced in a study of radiation and T cells in renal cell carcinoma. Time point here: baseline pretreatment blood. The treatment here: 15 Gy SBRT to primary tumor, nephrectomy 4 weeks later. Clones were sequenced by immunoSEQ multiplex PCR, and TCRdb holds only the in-frame ones, with some missing. Seen here are approximately 100,000 clones, about 88% observed once, and the top ten hold approximately 7.9%. The starting material was blood, obtained from a patient whose treatment included radiotherapy and nephrectomy. The receptors were gathered from a man over 45 with renal cell carcinoma.

This clone was seen only a few times. This chain uses TRBV2 with TRBJ1-5; no definite D call. The CDR3 is 15 amino acids. The germline CDR1 and CDR2 sequences are SNHLY and FYNNEI. The V end was cut by 6 bases, the J end by 0 bases, with 12 bases between. The CDR3 reads CASRKSWGSNQPQHF. The CDR3 DNA is TGTGCCAGCAGGAAGAGCTGGGGTAGCAATCAGCCCCAGCATTTT.

The rearrangement links TRBV7-2 to TRBJ2-7; no clear D gene. Germline assignment: CDR1 SGHTA and CDR2 FQGNSA. This CDR3 spans 13 amino acids. Trimming took off 0 bases at V and 6 bases at J, with 9 bases between the two ends. The CDR3 is CASSLAMGSEQYF. CDR3 nucleotides: TGTGCCAGCAGCTTAGCTATGGGGTCCGAGCAGTACTTC.

J is TRBJ2-5 and V is TRBV6-1, with unresolved D. Trimming removed 0 bases at V and 0 bases at J, with 11 bases between. This CDR3 spans 16 amino acids. The germline gives CDR1 MNHNS, CDR2 SASEGT. The CDR3 region is CASSEAQTTDQETQYF. Written as DNA, the CDR3 is TGTGCCAGCAGTGAAGCTCAAACTACCGACCAAGAGACCCAGTACTTC.

This clone was detected only a few times. This chain joins TRBV7-9 and TRBJ2-7; the match to TRBD1 covers 8 bases. CDR1 and CDR2 (germline): SEHNR, FQNEAQ (reference sequence). Unmatched junction bases numbered 8, after V lost 5 bases and J lost 2 bases. The CDR3 length is 15 residues. The CDR3 loop reads CASSPDRGTAYEQYF. The CDR3 region has the DNA TGTGCCAGCAGCCCTGACAGGGGAACTGCCTACGAGCAGTACTTC.

This chain links TRBV4-1 with TRBJ2-7, with 10 bases that match TRBD1. The CDR3 covers 15 residues. Trimming took 1 base from V and 6 from J; bases not matched to a gene: 6. Germline V gene sequence: CDR1 MGHRA, CDR2 YSYEKL. CDR3 protein: CASSQGDRGVREQYF. CDR3 nucleotides: TGCGCCAGCAGCCAAGGGGACAGGGGAGTTCGCGAGCAGTACTTC.

J is TRBJ2-3 and V is TRBV10-1, with D unclear. The CDR3 is 15 residues long. V lost 3 bases to trimming and J lost 4 bases, with 14 bases between them. Germline V gene data show CDR1 as WNHNN and CDR2 as SYGVQD (reference sequence). As DNA, the CDR3 is TGCGCCAGCAGTGAAGGCGGAAAAAACCCAGATACGCAGTATTTT. Its protein product is CASSEGGKNPDTQYF.

This rearrangement joins TRBV7-9 to TRBJ2-3; no reliable D call. The V gene lost 1 base and the J gene lost 0 bases, with 5 bases spanning the gap. This CDR3 comprises 14 residues. Germline CDR1 is SEHNR and CDR2 is FQNEAQ (reference sequence). The CDR3 protein is CASSLGYSTDTQYF. The CDR3 DNA reads TGTGCCAGCAGCTTAGGATACAGCACAGATACGCAGTATTTT.

The chain is built from TRBV5-1 and TRBJ1-4; D uncertain. V was cut by 2 bases and J by 0 bases, with 8 bases left in between. The germline V gene encodes CDR1 SGHRS and CDR2 YFSETQ. The CDR3 length is 15 residues. The chain's CDR3 is CASSFNSATNEKLFF. The CDR3 nucleotides are TGCGCCAGCAGCTTCAACAGTGCAACTAATGAAAAACTGTTTTTT.

The J gene is TRBJ2-5, the V gene TRBV28; D possibly matches TRBD1 or TRBD2 (6 bases each). The CDR3 sequence is 13 residues long. Germline V gene sequence: CDR1 MDHEN, CDR2 SYDVKM. The V gene lost 9 bases and the J gene lost 4 bases, with 15 bases spanning the gap. This chain's CDR3 is CASSGGGRETQYF. CDR3 coding DNA: TGTGCCAGTTCCGGGGGCGGTCGAGAGACCCAGTACTTC. The full variable domain, with the rest looked up from reference TRBV28 and TRBJ2-5, is DVKVTQSSRYLVKRTGEKVFLECVQDMDHENMFWYRQDPGLGLRLIYFSYDVKMKEKGDIPEGYSVSREKKERFSLILESASTNQTSMYLCASSGGGRETQYFGPGTRLLVL.

This clone has a single count. The chain links TRBV6-1 to TRBJ2-3; D is ambiguous. The CDR3 spans 11 residues. Trimming stripped 6 bases from V and 3 bases from J, with 4 bases between. The germline CDR1 and CDR2 sequences are MNHNS and SASEGT. Here the CDR3 DNA reads TGTGCCAGCAGGACAACAGATACGCAGTATTTT. Translating gives CASRTTDTQYF.